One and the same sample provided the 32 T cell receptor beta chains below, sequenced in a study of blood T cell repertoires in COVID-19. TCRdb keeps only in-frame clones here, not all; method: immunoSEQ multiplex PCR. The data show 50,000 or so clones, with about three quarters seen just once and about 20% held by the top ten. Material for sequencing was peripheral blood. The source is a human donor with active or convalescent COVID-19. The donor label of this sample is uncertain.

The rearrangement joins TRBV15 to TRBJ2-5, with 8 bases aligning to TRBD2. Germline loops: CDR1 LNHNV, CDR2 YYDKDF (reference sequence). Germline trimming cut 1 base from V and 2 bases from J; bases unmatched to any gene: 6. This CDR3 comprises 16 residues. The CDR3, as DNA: TGTGCCACCAGCAGAGGCGGGGCGGGAGGACAAGAGACCCAGTACTTC. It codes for CATSRGGAGGQETQYF.

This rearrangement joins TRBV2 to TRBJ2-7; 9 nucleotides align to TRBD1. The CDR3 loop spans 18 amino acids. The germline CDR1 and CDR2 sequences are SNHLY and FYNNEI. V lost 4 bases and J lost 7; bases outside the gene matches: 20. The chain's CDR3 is CASSVGTGLFLLPGEQYF. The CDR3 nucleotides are TGTGCCAGCAGTGTCGGGACAGGGTTATTTCTCCTACCGGGGGAGCAGTACTTC.

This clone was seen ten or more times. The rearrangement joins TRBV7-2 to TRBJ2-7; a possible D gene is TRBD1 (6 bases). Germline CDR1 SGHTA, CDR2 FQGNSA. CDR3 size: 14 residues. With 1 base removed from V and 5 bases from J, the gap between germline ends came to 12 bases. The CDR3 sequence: CASSLVGTGNEQYF. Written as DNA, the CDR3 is TGTGCCAGCAGCTTAGTTGGCACAGGGAACGAGCAGTACTTC. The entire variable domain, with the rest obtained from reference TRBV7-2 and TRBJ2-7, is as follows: GAGVSQSPSNKVTEKGKDVELRCDPISGHTALYWYRQSLGQGLEFLIYFQGNSAPDKSGLPSDRFSAERTGGSVSTLTIQRTQQEDSAVYLCASSLVGTGNEQYFGPGTRLTVT.

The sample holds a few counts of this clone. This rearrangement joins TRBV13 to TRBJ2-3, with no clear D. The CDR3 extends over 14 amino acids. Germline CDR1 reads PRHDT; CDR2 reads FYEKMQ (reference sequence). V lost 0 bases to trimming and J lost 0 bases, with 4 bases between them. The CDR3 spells CASSLGRSTDTQYF. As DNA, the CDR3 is TGTGCCAGCAGCTTAGGACGGAGCACAGATACGCAGTATTTT.

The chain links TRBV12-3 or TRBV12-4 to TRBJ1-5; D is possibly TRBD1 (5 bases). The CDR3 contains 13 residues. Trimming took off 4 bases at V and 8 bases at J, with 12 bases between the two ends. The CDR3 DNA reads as TGTGCCAGCAGTTCTATCGGGGGGGAGCCCCAGCATTTT. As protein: CASSSIGGEPQHF.

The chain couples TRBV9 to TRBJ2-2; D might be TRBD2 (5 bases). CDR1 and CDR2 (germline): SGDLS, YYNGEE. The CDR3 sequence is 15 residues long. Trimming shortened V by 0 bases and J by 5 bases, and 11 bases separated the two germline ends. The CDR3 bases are TGTGCCAGCAGCGTAGGGGCGGGCGGGACCGGGGAGCTGTTTTTT. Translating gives CASSVGAGGTGELFF.

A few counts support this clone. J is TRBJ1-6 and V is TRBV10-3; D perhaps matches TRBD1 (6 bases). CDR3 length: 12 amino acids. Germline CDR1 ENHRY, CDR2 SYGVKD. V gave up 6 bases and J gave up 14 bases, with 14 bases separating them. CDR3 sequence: CAISETGNTLHF. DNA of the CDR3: TGTGCCATCAGCGAAACAGGGAACACCCTCCACTTT.

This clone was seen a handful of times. CDR3 in amino acids: CASSKGGRAGHEQFF. CDR3 nucleotides: TGTGCCAGCAGCAAAGGCGGGAGGGCCGGACATGAGCAGTTCTTC. V gene TRBV21-1 combines with J gene TRBJ2-1; no DNA check was done on the table's D call, TRBD2. TRBV21-1 has pseudogene status. The CDR3 runs to 15 residues.

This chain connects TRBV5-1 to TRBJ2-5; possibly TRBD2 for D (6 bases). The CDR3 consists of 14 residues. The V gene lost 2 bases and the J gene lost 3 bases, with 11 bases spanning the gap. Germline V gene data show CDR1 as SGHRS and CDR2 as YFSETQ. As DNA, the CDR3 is TGCGCCAGCAGCTTAGGGAGGACCAAAGAGACCCAGTACTTC. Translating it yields CASSLGRTKETQYF.

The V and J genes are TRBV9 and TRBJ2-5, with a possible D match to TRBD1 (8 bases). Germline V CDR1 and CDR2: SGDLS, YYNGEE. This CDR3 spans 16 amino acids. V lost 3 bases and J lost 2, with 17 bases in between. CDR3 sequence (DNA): TGTGCCAGCAGCGGAGGACAGGGCGGGGGACAAGAGACCCAGTACTTC. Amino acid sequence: CASSGGQGGGQETQYF.

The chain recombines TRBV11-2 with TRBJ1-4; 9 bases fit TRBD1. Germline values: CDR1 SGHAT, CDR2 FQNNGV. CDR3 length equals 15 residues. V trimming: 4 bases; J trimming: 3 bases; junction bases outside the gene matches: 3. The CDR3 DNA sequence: TGTGCCAGCAGCTCAACAGGGGGCCCTAATGAAAAACTGTTTTTT. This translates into CASSSTGGPNEKLFF. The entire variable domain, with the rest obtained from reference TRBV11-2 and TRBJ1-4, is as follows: EAGVAQSPRYKIIEKRQSVAFWCNPISGHATLYWYQQILGQGPKLLIQFQNNGVVDDSQLPKDRFSAERLKGVDSTLKIQPAKLEDSAVYLCASSSTGGPNEKLFFGSGTQLSVL.

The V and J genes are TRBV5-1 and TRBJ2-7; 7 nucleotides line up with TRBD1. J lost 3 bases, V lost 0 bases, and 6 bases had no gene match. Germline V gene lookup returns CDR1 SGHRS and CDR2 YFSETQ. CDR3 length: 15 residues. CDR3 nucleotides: TGCGCCAGCAGCTTGGAGGGGGCGAGGGGCTACGAGCAGTACTTC. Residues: CASSLEGARGYEQYF. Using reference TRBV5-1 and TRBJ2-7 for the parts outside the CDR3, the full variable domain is KAGVTQTPRYLIKTRGQQVTLSCSPISGHRSVSWYQQTPGQGLQFLFEYFSETQRNKGNFPGRFSGRQFSNSRSEMNVSTLELGDSALYLCASSLEGARGYEQYFGPGTRLTVT.

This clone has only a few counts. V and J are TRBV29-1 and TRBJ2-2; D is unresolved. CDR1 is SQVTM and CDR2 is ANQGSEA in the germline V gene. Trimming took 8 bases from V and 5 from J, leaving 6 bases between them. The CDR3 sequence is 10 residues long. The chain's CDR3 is CSPLTGELFF. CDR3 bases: TGCAGCCCTCTTACCGGGGAGCTGTTTTTT.

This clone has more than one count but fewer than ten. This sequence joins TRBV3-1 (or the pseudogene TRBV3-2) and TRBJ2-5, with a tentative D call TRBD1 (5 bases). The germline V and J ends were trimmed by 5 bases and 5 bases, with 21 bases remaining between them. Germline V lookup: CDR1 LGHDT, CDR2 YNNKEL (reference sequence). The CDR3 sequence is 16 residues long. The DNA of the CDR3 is TGTGCCAGCAGCACCGGGCTGGGGCGAGCGTATGAGACCCAGTACTTC. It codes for CASSTGLGRAYETQYF.

The CDR3 DNA reads as TGCGCCAGCAGCCGGGGGGATACAGGGAAGGGCCACGAGCAGTACTTC. Protein: CASSRGDTGKGHEQYF. This chain connects TRBV5-1 to TRBJ2-7, with D possibly TRBD2 on 7 matching bases. In germline, CDR1 is SGHRS, CDR2 YFSETQ. This CDR3 spans 16 amino acids. V was trimmed by 4 bases and J by 5 bases, leaving 22 bases between them.

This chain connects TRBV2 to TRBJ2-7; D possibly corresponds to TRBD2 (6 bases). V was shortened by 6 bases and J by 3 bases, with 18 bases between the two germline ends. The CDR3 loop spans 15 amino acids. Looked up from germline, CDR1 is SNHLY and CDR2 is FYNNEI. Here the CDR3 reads CASSRDWVTGYEQYF. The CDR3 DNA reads TGTGCCAGCAGCCGGGACTGGGTGACGGGCTACGAGCAGTACTTC.

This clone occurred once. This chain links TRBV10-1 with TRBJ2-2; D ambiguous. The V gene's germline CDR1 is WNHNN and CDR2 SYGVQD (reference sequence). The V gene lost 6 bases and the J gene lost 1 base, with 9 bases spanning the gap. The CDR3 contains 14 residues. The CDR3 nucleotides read TGCGCCAGCAGAAGAGGCCAGAACACCGGGGAGCTGTTTTTT. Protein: CASRRGQNTGELFF.

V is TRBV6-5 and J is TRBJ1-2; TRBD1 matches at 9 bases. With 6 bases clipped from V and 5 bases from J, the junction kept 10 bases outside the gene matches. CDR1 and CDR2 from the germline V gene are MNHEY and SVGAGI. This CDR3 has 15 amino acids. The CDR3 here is CASRTGQGKEYGYTF. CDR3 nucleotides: TGTGCCAGCAGAACGGGACAGGGAAAGGAGTATGGCTACACCTTC.

CDR3 bases: TGTGCCACCAGTCCGCAGGGTGGCGGGGAGCTGTTTTTT. Translation gives CATSPQGGGELFF. The chain employs TRBV24-1 and TRBJ2-2, with a possible D match to TRBD1 (5 bases). V was shortened by 6 bases and J by 7 bases, with 11 bases between the two germline ends. The germline V gene has CDR1 KGHDR and CDR2 SFDVKD. The CDR3 is made up of 13 amino acids.

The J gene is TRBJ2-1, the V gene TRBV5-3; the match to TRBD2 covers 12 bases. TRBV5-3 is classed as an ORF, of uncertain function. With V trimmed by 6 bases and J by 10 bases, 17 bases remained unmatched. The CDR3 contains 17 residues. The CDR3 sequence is CARTPILGTSGQSEQFF. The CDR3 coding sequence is TGTGCCAGAACCCCTATCCTCGGGACTAGCGGGCAGTCGGAGCAGTTCTTC.

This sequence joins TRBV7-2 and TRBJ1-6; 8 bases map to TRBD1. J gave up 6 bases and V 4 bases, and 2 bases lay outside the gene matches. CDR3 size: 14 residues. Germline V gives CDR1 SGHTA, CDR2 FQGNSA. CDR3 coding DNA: TGTGCCAGCAGCTCCGGACAGGGTAATTCACCCCTCCACTTT. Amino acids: CASSSGQGNSPLHF.

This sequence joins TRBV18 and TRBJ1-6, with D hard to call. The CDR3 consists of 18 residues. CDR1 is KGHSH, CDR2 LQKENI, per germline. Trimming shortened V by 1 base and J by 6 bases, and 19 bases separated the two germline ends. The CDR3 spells CASSPRSQSGGSNSPLHF. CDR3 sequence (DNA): TGTGCCAGCTCACCACGTTCTCAGTCTGGAGGGAGTAATTCACCCCTCCACTTT.

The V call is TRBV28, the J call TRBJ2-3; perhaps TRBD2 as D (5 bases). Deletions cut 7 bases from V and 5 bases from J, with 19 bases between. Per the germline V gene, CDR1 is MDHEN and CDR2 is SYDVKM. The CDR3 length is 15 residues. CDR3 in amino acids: CASIKLRSVGDTQYF. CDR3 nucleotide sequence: TGTGCCAGCATTAAGCTCCGTAGCGTTGGAGATACGCAGTATTTT. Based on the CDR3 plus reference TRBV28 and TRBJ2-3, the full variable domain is DVKVTQSSRYLVKRTGEKVFLECVQDMDHENMFWYRQDPGLGLRLIYFSYDVKMKEKGDIPEGYSVSREKKERFSLILESASTNQTSMYLCASIKLRSVGDTQYFGPGTRLTVL.

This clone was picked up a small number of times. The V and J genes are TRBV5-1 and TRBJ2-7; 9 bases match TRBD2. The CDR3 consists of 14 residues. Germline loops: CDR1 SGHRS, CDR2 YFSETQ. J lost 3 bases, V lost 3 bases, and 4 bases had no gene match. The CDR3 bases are TGCGCCAGCAGCTCGGGACTAGCACGCTACGAGCAGTACTTC. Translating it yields CASSSGLARYEQYF.

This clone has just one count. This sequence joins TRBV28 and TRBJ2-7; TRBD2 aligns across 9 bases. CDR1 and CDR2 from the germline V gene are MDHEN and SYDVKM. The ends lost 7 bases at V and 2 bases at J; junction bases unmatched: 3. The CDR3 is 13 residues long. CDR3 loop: CASTAGGAYEQYF. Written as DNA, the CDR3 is TGTGCCAGCACCGCGGGAGGGGCCTACGAGCAGTACTTC.

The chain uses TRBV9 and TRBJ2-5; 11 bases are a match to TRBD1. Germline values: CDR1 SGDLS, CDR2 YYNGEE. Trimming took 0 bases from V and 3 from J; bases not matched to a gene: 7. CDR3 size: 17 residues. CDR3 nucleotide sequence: TGTGCCAGCAGCGTAGGTTTGTTGGGACAGGGGGAAGAGACCCAGTACTTC. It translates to CASSVGLLGQGEETQYF.

This CDR3 reads CASSPGQGASTNYGYTF. The CDR3 DNA follows: TGTGCCAGCAGTCCGGGACAGGGGGCGAGCACTAACTATGGCTACACCTTC. This chain links TRBV27 with TRBJ1-2; 12 nucleotides line up with TRBD1. Trimming cost V 5 bases and J 0 bases; bases outside gene matches: 7. This CDR3 region has 17 residues. Germline-derived CDR1 and CDR2 are MNHEY and SMNVEV (reference sequence).

The CDR3 DNA reads as TGTGCCACCAGTGATTTAACAGCGAACACCGGGGAGCTGTTTTTT. Protein: CATSDLTANTGELFF. The V and J genes are TRBV24-1 and TRBJ2-2; no clear D gene. The germline V gene encodes CDR1 KGHDR and CDR2 SFDVKD. V gave up 1 base and J gave up 0 bases, with 5 bases separating them. The CDR3 is 15 residues long.

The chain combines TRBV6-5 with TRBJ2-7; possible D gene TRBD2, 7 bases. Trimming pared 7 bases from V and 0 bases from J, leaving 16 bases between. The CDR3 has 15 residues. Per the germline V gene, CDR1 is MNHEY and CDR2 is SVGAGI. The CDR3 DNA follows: TGTGCCAGCACCAAAGGGGGGGACAACTCCTACGAGCAGTACTTC. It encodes CASTKGGDNSYEQYF.

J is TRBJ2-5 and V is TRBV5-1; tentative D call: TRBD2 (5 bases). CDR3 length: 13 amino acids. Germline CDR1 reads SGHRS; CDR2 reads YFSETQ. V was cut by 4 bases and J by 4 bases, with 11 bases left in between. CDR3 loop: CASSLDSLETQYF. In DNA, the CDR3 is TGCGCCAGCAGCCTGGACTCATTAGAGACCCAGTACTTC.

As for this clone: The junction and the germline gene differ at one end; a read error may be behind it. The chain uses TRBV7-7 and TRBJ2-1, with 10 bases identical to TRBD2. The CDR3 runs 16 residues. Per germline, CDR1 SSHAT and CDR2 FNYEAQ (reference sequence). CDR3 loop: CASSDAAGGHYNEQFF. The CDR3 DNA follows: TGTGCTAGCAGCGACGCAGCGGGAGGGCACTACAATGAGCAGTTCTTC.

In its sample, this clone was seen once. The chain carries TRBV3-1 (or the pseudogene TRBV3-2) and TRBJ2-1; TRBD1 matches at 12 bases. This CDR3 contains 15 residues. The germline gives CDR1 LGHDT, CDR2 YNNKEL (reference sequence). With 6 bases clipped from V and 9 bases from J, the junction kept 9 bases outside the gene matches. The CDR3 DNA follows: TGTGCCAGCAGGTTCGGGACAGGGGGCCAGGGTGAGCAGTTCTTC. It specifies CASRFGTGGQGEQFF.